The 4 T cell receptor beta chains below come from one sample, sequenced in a study of blood T cell repertoires in COVID-19 (dated by TCRdb to the early 2020s). The library was obtained by the immunoSEQ multiplex PCR assay. TCRdb carries this immuneACCESS record with in-frame sequences only. Its versions omit some clonotypes, under half of them owing to an unresolved V gene in the studies checked, with the rest unexplained. For this sample there are approximately 260,000 clones; 86% appear just once. The ten largest clones represent 3.5% to 4% of the sample. Sequenced input: peripheral blood. The receptors derive from a man aged 18 to 30 with active or convalescent COVID-19.

J is TRBJ2-3 and V is TRBV10-3, with D uncertain. Trimming took off 4 bases at V and 2 bases at J, with 7 bases between the two ends. There are 13 residues in the CDR3. Germline assignment: CDR1 ENHRY and CDR2 SYGVKD. The CDR3 DNA sequence: TGTGCCATCAGTGGAAGCGACACAGATACGCAGTATTTT. Encoded protein: CAISGSDTDTQYF.

This chain links TRBV5-1 with TRBJ2-7; tentative D call: TRBD2 (5 bases). The germline V and J ends were trimmed by 4 bases and 4 bases, with 24 bases remaining between them. Looked up from germline, CDR1 is SGHRS and CDR2 is YFSETQ. This CDR3 has 17 residues. CDR3 nucleotide sequence: TGCGCCAGCAGCCCTGCCGGGTCGATTGCGGGTTATTACGAGCAGTACTTC. It yields the protein CASSPAGSIAGYYEQYF.

This clone came up a few times. The genes are TRBV6-5 and TRBJ2-3; D is ambiguous. The V and J ends lost 8 bases and 4 bases respectively, with 10 bases between them. Germline lookup yields CDR1 MNHEY and CDR2 SVGAGI. The CDR3 length is 12 residues. The CDR3 sequence is CASAKSPDTQYF. The CDR3 DNA reads TGTGCCAGCGCGAAAAGTCCAGATACGCAGTATTTT.

The rearrangement links TRBV10-2 to TRBJ1-2; 9 bases align to TRBD1. This CDR3 has 13 amino acids. Germline lookup yields CDR1 WSHSY and CDR2 SAAADI. After removal of 4 bases from V and 3 bases from J, the junction contained 0 bases not matched to a gene. The CDR3 here is CASSGQGDYGYTF. CDR3 nucleotides: TGCGCCAGCAGTGGACAGGGGGACTATGGCTACACCTTC.